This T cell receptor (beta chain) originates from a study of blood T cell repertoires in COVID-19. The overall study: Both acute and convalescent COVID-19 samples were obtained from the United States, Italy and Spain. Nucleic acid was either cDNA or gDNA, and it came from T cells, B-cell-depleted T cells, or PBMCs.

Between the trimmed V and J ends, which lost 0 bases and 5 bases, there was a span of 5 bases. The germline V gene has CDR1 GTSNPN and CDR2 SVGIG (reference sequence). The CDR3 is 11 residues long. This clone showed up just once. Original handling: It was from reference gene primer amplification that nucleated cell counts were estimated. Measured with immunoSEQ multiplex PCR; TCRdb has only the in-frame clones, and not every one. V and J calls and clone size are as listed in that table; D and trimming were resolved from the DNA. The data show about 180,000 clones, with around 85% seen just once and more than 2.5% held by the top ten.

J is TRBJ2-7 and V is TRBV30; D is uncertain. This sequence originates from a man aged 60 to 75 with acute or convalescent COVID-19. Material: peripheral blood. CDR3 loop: CAWSVTHEQYF. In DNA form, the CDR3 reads TGTGCCTGGAGTGTTACTCACGAGCAGTACTTC.